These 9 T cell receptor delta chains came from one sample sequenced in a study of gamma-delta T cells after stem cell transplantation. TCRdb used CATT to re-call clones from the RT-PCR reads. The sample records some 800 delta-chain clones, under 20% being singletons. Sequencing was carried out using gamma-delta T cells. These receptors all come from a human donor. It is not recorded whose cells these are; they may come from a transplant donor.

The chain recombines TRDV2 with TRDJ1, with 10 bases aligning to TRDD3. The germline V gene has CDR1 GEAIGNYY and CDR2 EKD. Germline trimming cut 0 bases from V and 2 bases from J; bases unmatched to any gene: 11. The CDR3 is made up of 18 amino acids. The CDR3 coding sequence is TGTGCCTGTGACACCCTGGGCGTACTGGGGGATTCTACCGATAAACTCATCTTT. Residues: CACDTLGVLGDSTDKLIF.

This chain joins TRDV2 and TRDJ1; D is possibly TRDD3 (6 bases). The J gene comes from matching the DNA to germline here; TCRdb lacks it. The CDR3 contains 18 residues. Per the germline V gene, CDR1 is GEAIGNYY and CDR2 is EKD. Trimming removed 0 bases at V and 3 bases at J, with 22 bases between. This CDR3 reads CACDTVSGGNPPPDKLIF. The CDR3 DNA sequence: TGTGCCTGTGACACCGTTTCCGGGGGAAACCCCCCTCCCGATAAACTCATCTTT.

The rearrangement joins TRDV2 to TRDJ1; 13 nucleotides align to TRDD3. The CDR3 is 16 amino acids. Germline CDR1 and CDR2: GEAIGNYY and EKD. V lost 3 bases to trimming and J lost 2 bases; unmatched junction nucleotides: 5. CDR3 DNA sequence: TGTGCCTGTGACGTACTGGGGGATACGGGGACCGATAAACTCATCTTT. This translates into CACDVLGDTGTDKLIF.

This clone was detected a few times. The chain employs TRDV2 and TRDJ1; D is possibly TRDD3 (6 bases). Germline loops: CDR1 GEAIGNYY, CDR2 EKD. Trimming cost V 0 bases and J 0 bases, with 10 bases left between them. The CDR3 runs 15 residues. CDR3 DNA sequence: TGTGCCTGTGACACCTGGGGGTTTCACACCGATAAACTCATCTTT. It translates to CACDTWGFHTDKLIF.

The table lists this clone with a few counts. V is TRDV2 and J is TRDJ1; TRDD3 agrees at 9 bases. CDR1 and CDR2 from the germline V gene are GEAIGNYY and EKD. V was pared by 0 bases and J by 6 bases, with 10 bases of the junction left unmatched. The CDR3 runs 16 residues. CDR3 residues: CACDTVLGDPLHKLIF. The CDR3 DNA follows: TGTGCCTGTGACACCGTACTGGGGGACCCTCTCCATAAACTCATCTTT.

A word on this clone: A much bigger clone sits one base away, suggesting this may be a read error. CDR3 protein: CACDKLGDLGLTDKLIF. The CDR3 DNA sequence: TGCGCCTGTGACAAACTGGGGGATTTGGGTCTCACCGATAAACTCATCTTT. J is TRDJ1 and V is TRDV2; TRDD3 matches at 10 bases. The J gene, not given by TCRdb, was assigned here from a germline match of the nucleotide sequence. CDR1 is GEAIGNYY, CDR2 EKD, per germline. The CDR3 length is 17 residues.

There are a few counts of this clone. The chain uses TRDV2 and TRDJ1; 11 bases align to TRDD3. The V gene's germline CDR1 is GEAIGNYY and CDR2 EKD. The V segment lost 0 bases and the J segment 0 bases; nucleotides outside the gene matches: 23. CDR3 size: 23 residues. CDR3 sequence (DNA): TGTGCCTGTGACACCGTCCCGCCTCATGGGGGATACGCGAAAGGGGCCCACACCGATAAACTCATCTTT. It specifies CACDTVPPHGGYAKGAHTDKLIF.

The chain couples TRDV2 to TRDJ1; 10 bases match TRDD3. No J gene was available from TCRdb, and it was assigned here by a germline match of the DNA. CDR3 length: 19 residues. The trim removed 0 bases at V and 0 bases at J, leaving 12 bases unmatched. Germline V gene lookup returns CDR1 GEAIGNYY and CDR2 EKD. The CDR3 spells CACDTWGIQGAQYTDKLIF. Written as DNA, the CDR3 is TGTGCCTGTGACACCTGGGGGATACAGGGGGCCCAGTACACCGATAAACTCATCTTT.

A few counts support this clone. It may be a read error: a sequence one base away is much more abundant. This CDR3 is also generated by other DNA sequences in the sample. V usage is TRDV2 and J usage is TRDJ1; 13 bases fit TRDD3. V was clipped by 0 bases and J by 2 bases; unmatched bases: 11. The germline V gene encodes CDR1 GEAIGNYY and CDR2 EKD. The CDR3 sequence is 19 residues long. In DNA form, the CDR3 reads TGTGCCTGTGACACCTTGGTACTGGGGGATACGGGGGGTACCGATAAACTCATCTTT. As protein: CACDTLVLGDTGGTDKLIF.